A selection of T cell receptor beta chains follows, all from one sample in a study of regulatory T cells in long-lasting Graves disease. In TCRdb, the multiplex PCR reads were re-called with MiXCR into one record per CDR3 protein. The data contain more than 300,000 distinct CDR3 sequences, roughly a fifth of them singletons. Sequencing was performed on peripheral blood mononuclear cells (PBMCs), taken when the disease was refractory, from a patient treated with antithyroid drugs. The receptors shown here come from a female donor with Graves disease. Each CDR3 is given with its conserved first and last residue. Fields, in order: J gene, V gene, D gene, clone size, CDR3 protein, CDR3 DNA. A D gene is named only where the DNA matches it firmly. Part of the rows lack a size; the others show once, few, many or a class for expanded clones.

>TRBJ2-2|TRBV12-3/TRBV12-4|TRBD1|many
CASSPTDRGPGGELFF
TGTGCCAGCAGTCCAACAGACAGGGGGCCTGGCGGGGAGCTGTTTTTT
>TRBJ2-3|TRBV28|TRBD1|.
CASWGQITDTQYF
TGTGCCAGCTGGGGACAGATCACAGATACGCAGTATTTT
>TRBJ1-2|TRBV10-3|.|many
CAGHGQNYGYTF
TGTGCCGGACATGGGCAGAACTATGGCTACACCTTC
>TRBJ2-7|TRBV2|TRBD1|many
CASSYRPGQGGNYEQYF
TGTGCCAGCAGTTATAGGCCGGGACAGGGGGGGAACTACGAGCAGTACTTC
>TRBJ2-5|TRBV9|.|few
CASSVTTRRETQYF
TGTGCCAGCAGCGTAACGACCCGGCGAGAGACCCAGTACTTC
>TRBJ2-7|TRBV28|TRBD1|few
CASKGDRRRDYSYEQYF
TGTGCCAGCAAGGGGGACAGGAGAAGAGACTATTCCTACGAGCAGTACTTC
>TRBJ1-1|TRBV19|TRBD1|few
CASSIGSGTGDTEAFF
TGTGCCAGTAGTATAGGGTCCGGGACAGGGGACACTGAAGCTTTCTTT
>TRBJ1-1|TRBV18|TRBD1|few
CASSPFKTGEGTEAFF
TGTGCCAGCTCACCATTCAAGACAGGGGAGGGTACTGAAGCTTTCTTT
>TRBJ2-2|TRBV6-1|.|many
CASKPGLNTGELFF
TGTGCCAGCAAACCGGGACTTAACACCGGGGAGCTGTTTTTT
>TRBJ2-1|TRBV6-9|.|.
CASSYGGGVRNEQFF
TGTGCCAGCAGTTACGGGGGCGGGGTAAGGAATGAGCAGTTCTTC
>TRBJ2-7|TRBV20-1|TRBD2|.
CSAGSGRALHEQYF
TGCAGTGCTGGTAGCGGGAGGGCCCTCCACGAGCAGTACTTC
>TRBJ1-4|TRBV7-9|.|.
CASSDSGTRNEKLFF
TGTGCCAGCAGCGATTCAGGGACTCGTAATGAAAAACTGTTTTTT
>TRBJ1-2|TRBV6-1|.|many
CASSTQKWTAANGYTF
TGTGCCAGCAGTACGCAGAAATGGACAGCGGCCAATGGCTACACCTTC
>TRBJ2-5|TRBV4-1|TRBD2|.
CASRRGEEETQYF
TGCGCCAGCCGGCGGGGGGAGGAGGAGACCCAGTACTTC
>TRBJ1-6|TRBV30|.|few
CAWSAFRSPLHF
TGTGCCTGGAGTGCGTTCCGGTCACCCCTCCACTTT
>TRBJ1-5|TRBV12-3/TRBV12-4|.|many
CASNLGSNQPQHF
TGTGCCAGCAACTTGGGTAGCAATCAGCCCCAGCATTTT
>TRBJ2-5|TRBV28|.|.
CATVRGRQETQYF
TGTGCCACCGTTCGGGGGAGGCAAGAGACCCAGTACTTC
>TRBJ1-4|TRBV20-1|TRBD1|.
CSARDRGGNEKLFF
TGCAGTGCTCGTGACAGGGGTGGTAATGAAAAACTGTTTTTT
>TRBJ1-2|TRBV19|.|few
CASSSNGRQDRYGYTF
TGTGCCAGTAGTTCTAACGGGCGCCAGGACCGCTATGGCTACACCTTC
>TRBJ1-2|TRBV20-1|TRBD1|once
CSVRDRGLNYGYTF
TGCAGTGTCAGGGACAGGGGACTCAACTATGGCTACACCTTC
>TRBJ1-5|TRBV19|TRBD1|.
CASTKPGQRNQPQHF
TGTGCCAGTACCAAGCCGGGACAGAGGAATCAGCCCCAGCATTTT
>TRBJ2-7|TRBV6-1|.|many
CASSEMRGGLYEQYF
TGTGCCAGCAGTGAGATGAGGGGGGGCCTCTACGAGCAGTACTTC
>TRBJ2-7|TRBV12-3/TRBV12-4|TRBD2|.
CASNGGLADEQYF
TGTGCCAGCAACGGGGGACTAGCGGACGAGCAGTACTTC
>TRBJ2-5|TRBV20-1|TRBD2|.
CSASPPSGRPETQYF
TGCAGTGCTAGTCCTCCTAGCGGGAGGCCTGAGACCCAGTACTTC
>TRBJ1-2|TRBV11-2|.|many
CASSETRNHHYTF
TGTGCCAGCAGTGAAACCCGAAACCACCACTACACCTTC
>TRBJ2-7|TRBV6-1|.|many
CASSTWDSPREQYF
TGTGCCAGCAGTACCTGGGACTCCCCTCGGGAGCAGTACTTC
>TRBJ2-5|TRBV20-1|.|.
CSARSVPAQYF
TGCAGTGCTAGATCAGTCCCGGCCCAGTACTTC
>TRBJ1-6|TRBV7-9|.|.
CASSFGGVDNSPLHF
TGTGCCAGCAGCTTCGGGGGAGTCGATAATTCACCCCTCCACTTT
>TRBJ2-2|TRBV11-2|.|many
CASSSRRRGAGTGELFF
TGTGCCAGCAGCTCTAGGAGGCGCGGGGCTGGCACCGGGGAGCTGTTTTTT
>TRBJ1-1|TRBV7-9|TRBD1|.
CASSPGQGTEAFF
TGTGCCAGCAGCCCCGGACAGGGGACTGAAGCTTTCTTT
>TRBJ2-7|TRBV3-1|TRBD1|.
CASSQTTGSFEQYF
TGTGCCAGCAGCCAAACGACAGGGTCGTTCGAGCAGTACTTC
>TRBJ2-7|TRBV7-2|.|many
CASSFGIEYEQYF
TGTGCCAGCAGCTTCGGAATCGAATACGAGCAGTACTTC
>TRBJ1-1|TRBV2|.|many
CASRAGVFTEAFF
TGTGCCAGCAGGGCAGGGGTCTTCACTGAAGCTTTCTTT
>TRBJ2-2|TRBV3-1|.|few
CASSQGPHTGELFF
TGTGCCAGCAGCCAGGGACCGCACACCGGGGAGCTGTTTTTT
>TRBJ2-3|TRBV6-2/TRBV6-3|.|few
CASRDDLGTSTDTQYF
TGTGCCAGCAGGGATGACCTGGGGACTAGCACAGATACGCAGTATTTT
>TRBJ1-1|TRBV11-2|.|many
CASSLGFREAFF
TGTGCCAGCAGCTTAGGGTTCAGGGAAGCTTTCTTT
>TRBJ2-1|TRBV7-2|TRBD2|.
CASSLLAAPGNEQFF
TGTGCCAGCAGCCTCCTAGCGGCCCCCGGCAATGAGCAGTTCTTC
>TRBJ2-7|TRBV29-1|.|few
CSVGADSYEQYF
TGCAGCGTTGGGGCGGACTCCTACGAGCAGTACTTC
>TRBJ2-7|TRBV12-3/TRBV12-4|TRBD1|few
CASSLWGTAIREQYF
TGTGCCAGCAGTTTATGGGGGACAGCTATAAGGGAGCAGTACTTC
>TRBJ1-6|TRBV13|.|many
CASGSRQYNSPLHF
TGTGCCAGCGGAAGCCGACAGTATAATTCACCCCTCCACTTT
>TRBJ2-5|TRBV28|.|many
CASGTPLETQYF
TGTGCCAGCGGGACACCTTTGGAGACCCAGTACTTC
>TRBJ1-5|TRBV20-1|.|few
CSARVPGGGNQPQHF
TGCAGTGCTAGGGTGCCCGGCGGGGGCAATCAGCCCCAGCATTTT
>TRBJ1-2|TRBV4-1|TRBD1|.
CASSHESRGQIFYGYTF
TGCGCCAGCAGCCATGAAAGCAGGGGGCAAATCTTCTATGGCTACACCTTC
>TRBJ2-7|TRBV7-2|TRBD2|few
CASSLAGLAGGGQYF
TGTGCCAGCAGCTTAGCAGGACTAGCGGGGGGGGGGCAGTACTTC
>TRBJ1-2|TRBV11-2|.|many
CASSLRTREYGYTF
TGTGCCAGCAGCTTAAGGACAAGAGAATATGGCTACACCTTC
>TRBJ2-7|TRBV20-1|TRBD1|few
CSAAGTGGSYEQYF
TGCAGTGCTGCCGGGACAGGGGGTTCCTACGAGCAGTACTTC
>TRBJ2-2|TRBV20-1|.|.
CSARRGLNTGELFF
TGCAGTGCTAGGAGGGGCCTGAACACCGGGGAGCTGTTTTTT
>TRBJ2-3|TRBV28|.|few
CASNEGGYTDTQYF
TGTGCCAGCAACGAGGGGGGCTACACAGATACGCAGTATTTT
>TRBJ2-7|TRBV4-1|.|few
CASSQDPRSYEQYF
TGCGCCAGCAGCCAAGACCCTCGCTCCTACGAGCAGTACTTC
>TRBJ2-5|TRBV24-1|.|few
CATNSRNQETQYF
TGTGCCACCAACAGCCGGAATCAAGAGACCCAGTACTTC
>TRBJ1-1|TRBV12-3/TRBV12-4|.|many
CASSLTGRSAEAFF
TGTGCCAGCAGTTTAACGGGCCGGAGCGCTGAAGCTTTCTTT
>TRBJ2-1|TRBV5-1|.|few
CASSLTGEGYNEQFF
TGCGCCAGCAGCTTGACAGGGGAGGGGTACAATGAGCAGTTCTTC
>TRBJ1-5|TRBV19|.|few
CASRGHPDSNQPQHF
TGTGCCAGTAGGGGACACCCAGATAGCAATCAGCCCCAGCATTTT
>TRBJ2-3|TRBV19|.|.
CASSGKGTRTDTQYF
TGTGCCAGTAGTGGGAAGGGTACTCGGACAGATACGCAGTATTTT
>TRBJ1-2|TRBV25-1|TRBD1|.
CASSEGGQGYGYTF
TGTGCCAGCAGTGAAGGGGGACAGGGCTATGGCTACACCTTC
>TRBJ2-7|TRBV5-1|TRBD1|many
CASSLGTGSPYEQYF
TGTGCCAGCAGTTTGGGGACAGGGAGTCCCTACGAGCAGTACTTC
>TRBJ2-7|TRBV6-2/TRBV6-3|.|.
CASSYNPTLQFFYEQYF
TGTGCCAGCAGTTACAACCCCACTTTACAGTTTTTCTACGAGCAGTACTTC
>TRBJ2-7|TRBV29-1|.|many
CSVPGVSSYEQYF
TGCAGCGTCCCGGGGGTCTCCTCCTACGAGCAGTACTTC